This TCR beta chain was identified during a study of T-cell memory formation after mild COVID-19 (dated by TCRdb to about 2021). About the study as a whole: TCR sequence clusters from the two donors were largely donor specific. Longitudinal TCRalpha and TCRbeta repertoire sequencing tracked T-cell clones expanding and contracting after mild COVID-19 in two donors. Two young, previously healthy adult volunteers, one female and one male, were included in the cohort. Overall study results and their limits: Only two mild cases were covered in the study, and larger cohorts including severe cases with pre-infection samples were considered necessary. Some responding clones were found in pre-infection memory, which suggests that pre-existing cross-reactive memory T cells took part in the SARS-CoV-2 response. The second-wave clones that peaked on day 37 were not confirmed to be SARS-CoV-2 specific. From day 15 to 85, contracting clones showed balanced CD4/CD8 phenotypes, whereas a second wave of clones that expanded from day 15 to 37 leaned towards CD4+. Contracting CD4+ clones were located mainly in the CM and EM memory subsets, whereas CD8+ clones were found to be enriched in EMRA.

Ficoll-Paque density gradient centrifugation was used to isolate PBMCs. This clonotype was observed a handful of times. Its target antigen remains unknown. No base quality values were provided; no much bigger clone lies one nucleotide off. Taken from cysteine to phenylalanine, the CDR3 has 15 residues. Of all the DNA, just the CDR3 is kept, 45 bases in frame from base 1. At the junction V is shortened by 7 bases and J by 2 bases; bases outside the gene matches: 7. The reads were generated on an Illumina NovaSeq 6000. TCRalpha and TCRbeta cDNA libraries were built by 5'RACE with constant-segment primers, adding sample barcodes and unique molecular identifiers. RNA was extracted from every sample with Trizol reagent. Library amplification was performed in two PCR steps, and a second sample barcode and Illumina TruSeq adapters were introduced in the second step. Sequencing of libraries was performed on an Illumina NovaSeq with 2 x 150 bp paired-end reads. As for the original processing: Demultiplexing of reads and collapsing into UMI-guided consensus sequences were performed with migec v1.2.7. Using mixcr v2.1.11, UMI consensuses were aligned to TRA and TRB V and J templates and then assembled into clonotypes. A clonotype was counted as expanded or contracted only when both edgeR and NoisET called the clonotype significant, with the noise models trained on biological replicates. edgeR calls used a false discovery rate-adjusted p below 0.01 and a log2 fold-change threshold of 1. As an exploratory analysis of dynamics, max-normalized trajectories of the 1000 most abundant clonotypes were examined by PCA with hierarchical clustering. Separately sequenced CD4+ and CD8+ repertoires were used to assign the CD4 or CD8 phenotype of responding clones. Using fastp at Q25 and MiXCR, TCRdb reprocessed the public reads and kept productive beta chains. Rows with one shared CDR3 protein collapse into an entry with the most common genes and DNA. The V and J calls and clone size are TCRdb's, not the authors'. For this sample there are hundreds of thousands of distinct CDR3 sequences; roughly an eighth appear just once. Together, the top ten hold 22% of the sample.

This clonotype was sampled from a man between 18 and 35 years old who had mild COVID-19 (a few samples of this study predate the infection). The sample titles of this study are shuffled in the database, so cell type and time point are left out; the donor was told from shared clones. The sample comprised PBMCs or a T cell subset sorted from them (not recorded which). The sequence links TRBV12-3 or TRBV12-4 to TRBJ2-1; TRBD2 matches 8 bases in the middle. The DNA sequence is given as TGTGCCAGCACCCCGGGAGGGCTGACCTACAATGAGCAGTTCTTC. Its protein reads: CASTPGGLTYNEQFF.